Listed below are T cell receptor beta chains from one sample, sequenced in a study of monozygotic twins with inflammatory bowel disease. TCRdb re-called the 5' RACE reads and shows each CDR3 protein once, DNA omitted. Its listing shows approximately 400,000 distinct CDR3 sequences. Sequenced: blood. The receptor source for this set is a human donor with ulcerative colitis or Crohn's disease, or a healthy co-twin of an affected twin (not recorded which). CDR3s include the opening cysteine and the closing phenylalanine or tryptophan. Each record gives: CDR3 length, V gene, J gene, CDR3 protein.

14,TRBV10-2,TRBJ2-7,CASSGDRGTYEQYF
15,TRBV5-1,TRBJ2-7,CASSAWRAGTYEQYF
16,TRBV20-1,TRBJ1-1,CSAQDNAAGTNTEAFF
15,TRBV5-1,TRBJ2-6,CASEQVPSGANVLTF
18,TRBV20-1,TRBJ1-5,CSARVSGTAPYSNQPQHF
16,TRBV7-3,TRBJ1-1,CASSHDRGQMNTEAFF
13,TRBV25-1,TRBJ2-7,CASGYRDPGQQYF
17,TRBV6-5,TRBJ2-7,CASSYSVGGGSSYEQYF
16,TRBV9,TRBJ2-3,CASSVVGRGQGDTQYF
15,TRBV7-9,TRBJ1-3,CASSSTHGFGNTIYF
12,TRBV9,TRBJ2-2,CASLSFAGELFF
13,TRBV19,TRBJ2-7,CASRETGTYEQYF
14,TRBV9,TRBJ1-1,CASSVLAENTEAFF
15,TRBV7-3,TRBJ2-5,CASSLTKHREETQYF
15,TRBV20-1,TRBJ1-2,CSAPPTGTGPYGYTF
16,TRBV7-9,TRBJ2-2,CASSASPRGRTGELFF
18,TRBV7-2,TRBJ1-4,CASSLAALSVGVNEKLFF